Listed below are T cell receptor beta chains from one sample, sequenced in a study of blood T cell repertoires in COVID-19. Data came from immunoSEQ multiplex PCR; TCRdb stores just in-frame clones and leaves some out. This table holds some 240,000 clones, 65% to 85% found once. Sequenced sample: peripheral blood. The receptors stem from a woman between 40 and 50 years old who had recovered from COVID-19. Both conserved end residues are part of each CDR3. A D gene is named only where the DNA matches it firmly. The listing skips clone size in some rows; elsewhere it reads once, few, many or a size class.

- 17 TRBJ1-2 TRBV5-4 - TGTGCCAGCAGCTTGACAACGGGAACAGGGAGAGTGAGGGGCTACACCTTC CASSLTTGTGRVRGYTF
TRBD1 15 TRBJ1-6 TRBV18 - TGTGCCAGCTCAAAACAGGGGGCTTCCGATTCACCCCTCCACTTT CASSKQGASDSPLHF
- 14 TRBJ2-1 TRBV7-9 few TGTGCCAGCAGCTTCCCGGGTAGAGGAAATGAGCAGTTCTTC CASSFPGRGNEQFF
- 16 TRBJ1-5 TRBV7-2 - TGTGCCAGCAGCTTAGGGGGCCCCCCCGGCAATCAGCCCCAGCATTTT CASSLGGPPGNQPQHF
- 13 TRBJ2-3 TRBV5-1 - TGCGCCAGCAGCTCTATCAGGGGAGATACGCAGTATTTT CASSSIRGDTQYF
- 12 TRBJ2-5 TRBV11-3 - TGTGCCAGCAGCCACCGGCAAGAGACCCAGTACTTC CASSHRQETQYF
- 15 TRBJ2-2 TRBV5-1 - TGCGCCAGCAGCCCCAGGTCTTCGAACACCGGGGAGCTGTTTTTT CASSPRSSNTGELFF
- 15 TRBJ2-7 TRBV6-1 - TGTGCCAGCAGAGAAGGGGCAGTAGGCATCTACGAGCAGTACTTC CASREGAVGIYEQYF
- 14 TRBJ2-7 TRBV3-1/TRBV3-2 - TGTGCCAGCAGCCAAACAGCAACACGGCACGAGCAGTACTTC CASSQTATRHEQYF
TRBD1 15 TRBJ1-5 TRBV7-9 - TGTGCCAGCAGCCCAATGGGGACAGGGGATCAGCCCCAGCATTTT CASSPMGTGDQPQHF
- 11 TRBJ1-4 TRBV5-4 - TGTGCCAGCAGCGAGGGAGCGAAACTGTTTTTT CASSEGAKLFF
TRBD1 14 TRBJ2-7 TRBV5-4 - TGTGCCAGCAGCCAGGGACAGGGTGTGGAAGAGCAGTACTTC CASSQGQGVEEQYF
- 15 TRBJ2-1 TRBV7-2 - TGTGCCAGCAGCTTAGCGGGGGGTGACTACAATGAGCAGTTCTTC CASSLAGGDYNEQFF
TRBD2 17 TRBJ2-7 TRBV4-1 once TGCGCCAGCAGCCAAGATAGCCTAGCGGGGAGCTCCTACGAGCAGTACTTC CASSQDSLAGSSYEQYF
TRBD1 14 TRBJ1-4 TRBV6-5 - TGTGCCAGCAGTCCACAGGGGGCTAATGAAAAACTGTTTTTT CASSPQGANEKLFF
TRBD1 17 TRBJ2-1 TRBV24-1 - TGTGCCACCAGTGACACGACAGGGTTGAGCTCCTACAATGAGCAGTTCTTC CATSDTTGLSSYNEQFF